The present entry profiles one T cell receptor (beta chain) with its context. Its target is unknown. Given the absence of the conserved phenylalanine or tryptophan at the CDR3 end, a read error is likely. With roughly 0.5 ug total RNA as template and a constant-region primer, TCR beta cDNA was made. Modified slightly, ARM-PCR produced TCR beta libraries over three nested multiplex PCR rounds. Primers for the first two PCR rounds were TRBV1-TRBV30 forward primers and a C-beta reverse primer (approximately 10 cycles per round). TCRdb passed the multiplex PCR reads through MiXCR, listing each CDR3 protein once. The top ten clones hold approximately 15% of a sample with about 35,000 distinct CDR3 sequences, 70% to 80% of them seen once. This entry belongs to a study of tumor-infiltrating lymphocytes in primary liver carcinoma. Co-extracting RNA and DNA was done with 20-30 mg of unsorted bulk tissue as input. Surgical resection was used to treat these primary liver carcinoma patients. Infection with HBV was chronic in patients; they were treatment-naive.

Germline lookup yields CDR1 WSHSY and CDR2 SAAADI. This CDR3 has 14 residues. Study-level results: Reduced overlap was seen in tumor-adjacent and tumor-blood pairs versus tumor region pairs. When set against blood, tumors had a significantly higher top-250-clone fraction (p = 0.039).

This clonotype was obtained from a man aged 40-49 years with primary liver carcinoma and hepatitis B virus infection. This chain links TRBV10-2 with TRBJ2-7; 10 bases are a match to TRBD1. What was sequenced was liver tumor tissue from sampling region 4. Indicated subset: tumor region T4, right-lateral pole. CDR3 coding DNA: TGCGTCAGCAGCCGGGACAGGGGTATTGACGAGCAGTACTCC. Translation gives CVSSRDRGIDEQYS.